These 16 T cell receptor beta chains came from one sample sequenced in a study of T cells in Graves' hyperthyroidism and ophthalmopathy. RNA transcripts were the template for amplifying TCR beta CDR3 regions. The TCR CDR3 was amplified in a first-round RT-PCR using the HTBI primer set. TCRdb analysed the multiplex PCR reads with MiXCR anew, one entry per CDR3 protein. The data show roughly 200,000 distinct CDR3 sequences, with around 19% seen just once and around 47% held by the top ten. The sequencing input was blood. The receptors originated from a man aged 40-49 years with Graves' hyperthyroidism.

The chain is built from TRBV20-1 and TRBJ1-2; TRBD1 aligns across 10 bases. The CDR3 runs to 13 residues. Germline V CDR1 and CDR2: DFQATT, SNEGSKA (reference sequence). With V trimmed by 7 bases and J by 1 base, 3 bases remained unmatched. CDR3 bases: TGCAGTGGCGGGACAGGGGATAACTATGGCTACACCTTC. Residues: CSGGTGDNYGYTF.

There are many counts of this clonotype. The CDR3 loop reads CSARATGRLLSGNTIYF. The CDR3 nucleotides are TGCAGTGCTAGAGCAACAGGTCGCCTGCTCTCTGGAAACACCATATATTTT. The chain combines TRBV20-1 with TRBJ1-3; D may be TRBD1 (5 bases). This CDR3 spans 17 amino acids. Germline lookup yields CDR1 DFQATT and CDR2 SNEGSKA (reference sequence). Trimming pared 1 base from V and 0 bases from J, leaving 16 bases between.

Ten or more counts support this clonotype. The rearrangement joins TRBV11-2 to TRBJ1-1, with D maybe TRBD1 (6 bases). The CDR3 totals 14 residues. Looked up from germline, CDR1 is SGHAT and CDR2 is FQNNGV. V lost 5 bases and J 4 bases, leaving 14 bases between the germline ends. CDR3 protein: CASSTARGVTEAFF. CDR3 sequence (DNA): TGTGCCAGCAGCACTGCGAGGGGGGTCACTGAAGCTTTCTTT.

Turning to this clonotype: A single base separates this from a much larger clone, so it may be a read error. The V call is TRBV6-1, the J call TRBJ2-7, with D unclear. The CDR3 has 11 amino acids. Trimming shortened V by 8 bases and J by 7 bases, and 12 bases separated the two germline ends. In germline, CDR1 is MNHNS, CDR2 SASEGT. This chain's CDR3 is CASDVGNEQYF. The DNA for the CDR3 is TGTGCCAGCGATGTGGGTAATGAGCAGTACTTC.

This clonotype was detected many times. This sequence joins TRBV20-1 and TRBJ2-7, with D maybe TRBD2 (5 bases). Germline values: CDR1 DFQATT, CDR2 SNEGSKA (reference sequence). Trimming cost V 5 bases and J 6 bases, with 14 bases left between them. This CDR3 contains 12 residues. CDR3 protein: CSAPRGYSEQYF. The CDR3 DNA follows: TGCAGTGCTCCTCGGGGATACTCCGAGCAGTACTTC.

In its sample, this clonotype was seen many times. This chain links TRBV30 with TRBJ2-6; TRBD1 agrees at 8 bases. The CDR3 sequence is 17 residues long. Unmatched junction bases numbered 11, after V lost 4 bases and J lost 3 bases. Germline values: CDR1 GTSNPN, CDR2 SVGIG (reference sequence). The CDR3 DNA reads TGTGCCTGGACCCGGACAGGGCCGGTTGGTGGGGCCAACGTCCTGACTTTC. It specifies CAWTRTGPVGGANVLTF.

This clonotype has at least ten counts. CDR3 in DNA: TGCAGTGCTGAACAGGGGGATGGTGGAAACACCATATATTTT. Residues: CSAEQGDGGNTIYF. This chain links TRBV20-1 with TRBJ1-3, with 8 bases matching TRBD1. V lost 5 bases and J lost 3; bases outside the gene matches: 6. From germline, CDR1 is DFQATT and CDR2 SNEGSKA (reference sequence). This CDR3 has 14 amino acids.

There are a few counts of this clonotype. The rearrangement links TRBV11-2 to TRBJ2-7; maybe TRBD2 (5 bases). The CDR3 sequence is 11 residues long. The V and J ends lost 2 bases and 9 bases respectively, with 8 bases between them. Germline lookup yields CDR1 SGHAT and CDR2 FQNNGV. CDR3 region: CASSLHAGQYF. CDR3 sequence (DNA): TGTGCCAGCAGCTTACATGCGGGGCAGTACTTC. Full variable domain (outside the CDR3, taken from reference TRBV11-2 and TRBJ2-7): EAGVAQSPRYKIIEKRQSVAFWCNPISGHATLYWYQQILGQGPKLLIQFQNNGVVDDSQLPKDRFSAERLKGVDSTLKIQPAKLEDSAVYLCASSLHAGQYFGPGTRLTVT.

This clonotype was detected only a few times. The chain uses TRBV20-1 and TRBJ2-7; 10 nucleotides agree with TRBD1. The CDR3 is 13 residues long. Germline CDR1 reads DFQATT; CDR2 reads SNEGSKA (reference sequence). Trimming took 4 bases from V and 4 from J; bases not matched to a gene: 4. The chain's CDR3 is CSANRDRGYEQYF. The CDR3 nucleotides read TGCAGTGCTAACCGGGACAGGGGTTACGAGCAGTACTTC.

This clonotype was detected once. V usage is TRBV27 and J usage is TRBJ2-3; 14 bases are a match to TRBD2. This CDR3 is built from 17 residues. Unmatched junction bases numbered 8, after V lost 4 bases and J lost 5 bases. Germline V gene data show CDR1 as MNHEY and CDR2 as SMNVEV (reference sequence). CDR3 protein: CASSSYRLAGGQDTQYF. The CDR3, as DNA: TGTGCCAGCAGTTCTTACCGACTAGCGGGGGGGCAAGATACGCAGTATTTT.

This chain connects TRBV6-6 to TRBJ2-1, with D hard to call. The CDR3 contains 14 residues. The germline V gene has CDR1 MNHNY and CDR2 SVGAGI (reference sequence). V dropped 2 bases and J dropped 5 bases, with 10 bases sitting between them. In DNA form, the CDR3 reads TGTGCCAGCAGTTACCGGTCAGTAGACAATGAGCAGTTCTTC. Its translation: CASSYRSVDNEQFF.

This clonotype was found once. The chain joins TRBV19 to TRBJ2-2, with TRBD1 identical over 7 bases. Germline V gene sequence: CDR1 LNHDA, CDR2 SQIVND (reference sequence). The V and J ends lost 9 bases and 0 bases, in that order; junction bases with no gene match: 7. There are 15 residues in the CDR3. The CDR3 DNA sequence: TGTGCCAGCTCCGTCACAGGGGCGAACACCGGGGAGCTGTTTTTT. Translated: CASSVTGANTGELFF.

The CDR3 DNA is TGTGCCAGCAGTTCTTCAGGGGGCAGCCAATCCTACGAGCAGTACTTC. It encodes CASSSSGGSQSYEQYF. The gene calls are TRBV6-2 or TRBV6-3 and TRBJ2-7, with 8 bases lining up with TRBD1. V was pared by 4 bases and J by 1 base, with 9 bases of the junction left unmatched. CDR1 is MNHEY and CDR2 is SVGEGT in the germline V gene. CDR3 size: 16 residues.

The sample holds one count of this clonotype. Its ends do not fully match the called genes, so a read error is possible. The chain has TRBV11-2 and TRBJ1-2, with D possibly being TRBD1 (5 bases). This CDR3 has 14 amino acids. Germline V gene sequence: CDR1 SGHAT, CDR2 FQNNGV. The CDR3 reads CASSLSGILSGYAF. The CDR3 coding sequence is TGTGCCAGCAGCTTATCAGGGATTCTCTCTGGCTACGCCTTC.

This clonotype was seen at least ten times. V usage is TRBV7-2 and J usage is TRBJ1-5; D gene unclear. Per the germline V gene, CDR1 is SGHTA and CDR2 is FQGNSA. With 2 bases removed from V and 5 bases from J, the gap between germline ends came to 7 bases. The CDR3 sequence is 13 residues long. The CDR3 loop is CASSLSWDQPQHF. The DNA of the CDR3 is TGTGCCAGCAGCTTATCTTGGGATCAGCCCCAGCATTTT.

This clonotype has just one count. DNA of the CDR3: TGTGCCAGCAGCGGTCAGGGGAGCAATGAGCAGTTCTTC. Encoded protein: CASSGQGSNEQFF. This rearrangement joins TRBV9 to TRBJ2-1, with D possibly TRBD1 on 6 matching bases. Per the germline V gene, CDR1 is SGDLS and CDR2 is YYNGEE. CDR3 size: 13 residues. Trimming shortened V by 3 bases and J by 6 bases, and 10 bases separated the two germline ends.